What follows describes a single TCR beta chain. TCRdb's table, derived via immunoSEQ multiplex PCR, lists solely in-frame clones and lacks some. The data show around 130,000 clones, 86% seen once. The CDR3 extends over 15 amino acids. Germline V gene sequence: CDR1 GTSNPN, CDR2 SVGIG (reference sequence). The J segment lost 2 bases and the V segment lost 5 bases, leaving 10 bases of the junction unmatched. This entry comes from a study of blood T cell repertoires in COVID-19. This TCR came from a woman aged 45-65 years who had recovered from COVID-19. The V gene is TRBV30, the J gene TRBJ2-3; 7 nucleotides line up with TRBD2. Specimen: peripheral blood. CDR3 protein: CAWGELAQYTDTQYF. CDR3 DNA: TGTGCCTGGGGCGAACTAGCGCAATACACAGATACGCAGTATTTT.